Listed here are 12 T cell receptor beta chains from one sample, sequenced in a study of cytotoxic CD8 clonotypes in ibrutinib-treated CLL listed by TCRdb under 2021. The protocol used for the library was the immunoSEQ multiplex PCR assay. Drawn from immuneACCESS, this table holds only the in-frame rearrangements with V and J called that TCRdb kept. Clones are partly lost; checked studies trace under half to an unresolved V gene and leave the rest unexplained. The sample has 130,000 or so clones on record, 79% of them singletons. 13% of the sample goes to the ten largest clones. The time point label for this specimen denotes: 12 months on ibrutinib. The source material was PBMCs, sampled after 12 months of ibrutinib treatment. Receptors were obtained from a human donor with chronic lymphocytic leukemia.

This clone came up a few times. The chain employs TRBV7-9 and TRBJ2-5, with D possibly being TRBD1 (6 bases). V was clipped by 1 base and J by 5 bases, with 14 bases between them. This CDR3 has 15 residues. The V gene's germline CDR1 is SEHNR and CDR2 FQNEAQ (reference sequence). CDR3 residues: CASSLEARGWETQYF. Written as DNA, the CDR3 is TGTGCCAGCAGCTTAGAAGCTAGGGGGTGGGAGACCCAGTACTTC.

The DNA of the CDR3 is TGTGCCAGCAGCGCCAACTCGCCCGGGAATCAGCCCCAGCATTTT. It is translated as CASSANSPGNQPQHF. The chain links TRBV7-2 to TRBJ1-5; no reliable D call. There are 15 residues in the CDR3. The V end lost 5 bases, the J end lost 4 bases, and 15 bases lay between the germline ends. The germline gives CDR1 SGHTA, CDR2 FQGNSA.

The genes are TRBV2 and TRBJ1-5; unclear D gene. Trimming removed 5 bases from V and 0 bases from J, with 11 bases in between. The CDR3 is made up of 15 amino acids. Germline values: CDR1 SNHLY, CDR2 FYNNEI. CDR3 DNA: TGTGCCAGCAGTAGCGTACGGAATAGCAATCAGCCCCAGCATTTT. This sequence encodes CASSSVRNSNQPQHF.

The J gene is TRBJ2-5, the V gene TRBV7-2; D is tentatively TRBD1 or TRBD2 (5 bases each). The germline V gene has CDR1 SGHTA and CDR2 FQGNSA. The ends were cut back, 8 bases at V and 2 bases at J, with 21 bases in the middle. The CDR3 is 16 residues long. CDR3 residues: CASGLRTKRGQETQYF. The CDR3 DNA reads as TGTGCCAGCGGACTTCGGACAAAAAGGGGACAAGAGACCCAGTACTTC.

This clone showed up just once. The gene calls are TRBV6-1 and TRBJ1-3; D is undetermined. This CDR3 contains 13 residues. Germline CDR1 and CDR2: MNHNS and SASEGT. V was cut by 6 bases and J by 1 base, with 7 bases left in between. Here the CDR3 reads CASRRPSGNTIYF. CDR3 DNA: TGTGCCAGCAGACGGCCTTCTGGAAACACCATATATTTT.

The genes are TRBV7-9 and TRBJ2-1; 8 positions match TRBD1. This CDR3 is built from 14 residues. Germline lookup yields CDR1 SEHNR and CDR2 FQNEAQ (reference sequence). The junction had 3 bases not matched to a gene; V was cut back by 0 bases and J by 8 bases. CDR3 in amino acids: CASSLAQGAYEQFF. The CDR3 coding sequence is TGTGCCAGCAGCTTAGCGCAGGGGGCGTATGAGCAGTTCTTC.

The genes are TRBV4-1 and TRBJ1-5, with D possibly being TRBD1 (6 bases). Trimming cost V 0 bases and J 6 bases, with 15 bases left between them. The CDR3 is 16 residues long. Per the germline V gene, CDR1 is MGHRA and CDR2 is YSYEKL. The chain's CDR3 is CASSQDGGTVGQPQHF. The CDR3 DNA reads TGCGCCAGCAGCCAAGATGGGGGCACGGTGGGTCAGCCCCAGCATTTT.

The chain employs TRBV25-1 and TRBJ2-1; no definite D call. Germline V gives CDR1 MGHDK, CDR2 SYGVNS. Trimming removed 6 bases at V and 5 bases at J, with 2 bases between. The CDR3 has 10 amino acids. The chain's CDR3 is CASSDNEQFF. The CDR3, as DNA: TGTGCCAGCAGCGACAATGAGCAGTTCTTC. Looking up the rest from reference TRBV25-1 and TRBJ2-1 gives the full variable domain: EADIYQTPRYLVIGTGKKITLECSQTMGHDKMYWYQQDPGMELHLIHYSYGVNSTEKGDLSSESTVSRIRTEHFPLTLESARPSHTSQYLCASSDNEQFFGPGTRLTVL.

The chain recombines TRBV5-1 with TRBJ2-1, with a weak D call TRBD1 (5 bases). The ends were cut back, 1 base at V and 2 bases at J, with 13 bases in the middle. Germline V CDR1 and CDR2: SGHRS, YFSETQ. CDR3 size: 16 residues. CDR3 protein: CASSLYGQGTYNEQFF. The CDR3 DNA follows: TGCGCCAGCAGCTTGTACGGCCAGGGCACCTACAATGAGCAGTTCTTC.

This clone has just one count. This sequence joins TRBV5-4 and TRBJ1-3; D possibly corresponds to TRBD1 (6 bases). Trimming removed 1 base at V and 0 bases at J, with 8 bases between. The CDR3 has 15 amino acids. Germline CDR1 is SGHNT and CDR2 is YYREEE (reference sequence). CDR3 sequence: CASSLPGASGNTIYF. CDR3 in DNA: TGTGCCAGCAGCTTGCCAGGGGCCTCTGGAAACACCATATATTTT. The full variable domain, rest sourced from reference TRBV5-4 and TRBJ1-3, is ETGVTQSPTHLIKTRGQQVTLRCSSQSGHNTVSWYQQALGQGPQFIFQYYREEENGRGNFPPRFSGLQFPNYSSELNVNALELDDSALYLCASSLPGASGNTIYFGEGSWLTVV.

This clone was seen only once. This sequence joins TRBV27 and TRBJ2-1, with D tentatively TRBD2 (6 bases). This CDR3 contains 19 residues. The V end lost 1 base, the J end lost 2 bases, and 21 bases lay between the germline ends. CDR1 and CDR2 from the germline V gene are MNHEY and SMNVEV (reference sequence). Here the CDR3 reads CASSLYRPVSGRPYNEQFF. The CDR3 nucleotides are TGTGCCAGCAGTTTATATCGCCCCGTTAGCGGCAGGCCCTACAATGAGCAGTTCTTC.

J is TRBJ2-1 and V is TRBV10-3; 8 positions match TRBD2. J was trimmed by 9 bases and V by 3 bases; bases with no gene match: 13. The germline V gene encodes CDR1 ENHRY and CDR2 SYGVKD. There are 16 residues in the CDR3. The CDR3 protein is CAISEGLASGLVEQFF. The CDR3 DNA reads TGTGCCATCAGTGAAGGACTAGCCAGCGGGCTAGTTGAGCAGTTCTTC.